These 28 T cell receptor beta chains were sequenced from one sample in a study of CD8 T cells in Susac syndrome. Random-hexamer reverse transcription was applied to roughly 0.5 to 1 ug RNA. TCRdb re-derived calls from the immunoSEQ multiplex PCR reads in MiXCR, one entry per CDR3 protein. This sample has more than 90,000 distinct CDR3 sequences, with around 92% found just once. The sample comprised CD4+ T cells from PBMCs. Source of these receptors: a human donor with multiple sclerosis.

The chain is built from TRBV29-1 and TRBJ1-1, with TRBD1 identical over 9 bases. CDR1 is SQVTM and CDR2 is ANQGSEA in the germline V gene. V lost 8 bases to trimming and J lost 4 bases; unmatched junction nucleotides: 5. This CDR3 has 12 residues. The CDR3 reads CSQETGGTEAFF. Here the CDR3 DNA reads TGCAGCCAGGAGACAGGGGGCACTGAAGCTTTCTTT.

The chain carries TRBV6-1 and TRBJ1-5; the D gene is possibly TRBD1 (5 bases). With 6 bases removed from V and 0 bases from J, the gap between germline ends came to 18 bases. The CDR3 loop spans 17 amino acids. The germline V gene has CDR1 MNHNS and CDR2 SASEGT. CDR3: CASSRFSRGYSNQPQHF. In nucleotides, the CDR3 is TGTGCCAGCAGCCGCTTTAGTCGGGGGTATAGCAATCAGCCCCAGCATTTT.

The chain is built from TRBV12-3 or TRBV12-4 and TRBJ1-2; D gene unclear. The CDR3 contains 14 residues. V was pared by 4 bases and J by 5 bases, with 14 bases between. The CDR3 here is CASSSSGVGYGYTF. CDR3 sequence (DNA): TGTGCCAGCAGTTCGTCCGGGGTCGGGTATGGCTACACCTTC.

The CDR3 DNA sequence: TGCAGCGTTGTGGGGACAGGCAGACCCCGGGGCTACGAGCAGTACTTC. Its translation: CSVVGTGRPRGYEQYF. The gene calls are TRBV29-1 and TRBJ2-7; 8 bases fit TRBD1. Germline values: CDR1 SQVTM, CDR2 ANQGSEA. J gave up 3 bases and V 4 bases, and 14 bases lay outside the gene matches. CDR3 size: 16 residues.

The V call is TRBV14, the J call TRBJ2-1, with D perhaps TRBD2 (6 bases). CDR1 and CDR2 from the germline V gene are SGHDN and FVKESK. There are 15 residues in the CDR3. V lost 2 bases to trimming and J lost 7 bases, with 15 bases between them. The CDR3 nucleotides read TGTGCCAGCAGCCAACAACTAGCTGGCTTGAATGAGCAGTTCTTC. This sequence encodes CASSQQLAGLNEQFF.

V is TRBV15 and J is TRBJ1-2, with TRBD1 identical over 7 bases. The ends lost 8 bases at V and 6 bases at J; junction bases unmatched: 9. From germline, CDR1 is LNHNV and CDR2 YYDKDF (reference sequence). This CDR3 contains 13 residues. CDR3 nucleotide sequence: TGTGCCACCCGTCGAGGGGGCGGTCATGGCTACACCTTC. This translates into CATRRGGGHGYTF.

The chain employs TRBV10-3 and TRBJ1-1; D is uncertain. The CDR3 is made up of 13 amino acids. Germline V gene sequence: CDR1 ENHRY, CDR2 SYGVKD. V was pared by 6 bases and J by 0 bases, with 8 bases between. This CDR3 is CAISPVLNTEAFF. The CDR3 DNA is TGTGCCATCAGCCCTGTTCTGAACACTGAAGCTTTCTTT.

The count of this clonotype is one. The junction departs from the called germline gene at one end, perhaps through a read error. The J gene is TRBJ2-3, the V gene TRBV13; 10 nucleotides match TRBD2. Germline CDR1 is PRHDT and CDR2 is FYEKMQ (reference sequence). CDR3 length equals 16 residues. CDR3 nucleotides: TGTGCCAGCAGCTTCGGGCTAGCGGGGGCCACATATACGCAGTATTTT. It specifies CASSFGLAGATYTQYF.

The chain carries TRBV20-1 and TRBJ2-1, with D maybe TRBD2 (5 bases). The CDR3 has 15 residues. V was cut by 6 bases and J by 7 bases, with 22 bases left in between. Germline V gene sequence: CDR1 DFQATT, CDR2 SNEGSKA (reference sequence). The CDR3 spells CSAIRGPAATNEQFF. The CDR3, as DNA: TGCAGTGCCATTCGAGGGCCTGCCGCCACTAATGAGCAGTTCTTC.

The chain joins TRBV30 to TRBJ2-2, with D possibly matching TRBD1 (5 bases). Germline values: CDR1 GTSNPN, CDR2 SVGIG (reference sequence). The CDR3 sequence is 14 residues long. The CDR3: CGLSRQINTGELFF. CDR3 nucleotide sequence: TGTGGCCTCTCTCGACAGATCAACACCGGGGAGCTGTTTTTT. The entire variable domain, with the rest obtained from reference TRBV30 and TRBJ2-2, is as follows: SQTIHQWPATLVQPVGSPLSLECTVEGTSNPNLYWYRQAAGRGLQLLFYSVGIGQISSEVPQNLSASRPQDRQFILSSKKLLLSDSGFYLCGLSRQINTGELFFGEGSRLTVL.

CDR3 bases: TGCAGTGCTAGATCCGGCACAGGACAAGAGACCCAGTACTTC. Translation gives CSARSGTGQETQYF. V usage is TRBV20-1 and J usage is TRBJ2-5; D perhaps matches TRBD1 (5 bases). With 2 bases removed from V and 2 bases from J, the gap between germline ends came to 12 bases. Germline V lookup: CDR1 DFQATT, CDR2 SNEGSKA (reference sequence). The CDR3 runs to 14 residues.

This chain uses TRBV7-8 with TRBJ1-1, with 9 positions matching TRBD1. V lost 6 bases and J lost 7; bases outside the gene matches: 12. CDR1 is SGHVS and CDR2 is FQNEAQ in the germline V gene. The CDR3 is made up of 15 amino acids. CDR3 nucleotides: TGTGCCAGCAGACCCCCGGGACAGGGATGGAGTGAAGCTTTCTTT. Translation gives CASRPPGQGWSEAFF.

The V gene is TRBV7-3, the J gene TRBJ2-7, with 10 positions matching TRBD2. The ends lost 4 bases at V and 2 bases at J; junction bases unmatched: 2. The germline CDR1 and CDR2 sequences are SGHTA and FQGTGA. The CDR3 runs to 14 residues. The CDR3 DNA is TGTGCCAGCAGCTCAACTAGCGGGGCCTACGAGCAGTACTTC. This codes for CASSSTSGAYEQYF.

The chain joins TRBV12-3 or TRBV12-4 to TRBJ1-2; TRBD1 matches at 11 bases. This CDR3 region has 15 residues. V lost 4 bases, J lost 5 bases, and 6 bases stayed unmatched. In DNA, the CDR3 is TGTGCCAGCAGTTCCCGGACAGGGGGCCGTTATGGCTACACCTTC. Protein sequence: CASSSRTGGRYGYTF.

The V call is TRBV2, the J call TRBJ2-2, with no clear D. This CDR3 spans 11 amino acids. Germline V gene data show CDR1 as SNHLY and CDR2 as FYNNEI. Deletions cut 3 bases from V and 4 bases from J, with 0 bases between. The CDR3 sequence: CASSDTGELFF. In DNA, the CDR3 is TGTGCCAGCAGTGACACCGGGGAGCTGTTTTTT. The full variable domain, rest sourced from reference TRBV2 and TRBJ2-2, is EPEVTQTPSHQVTQMGQEVILRCVPISNHLYFYWYRQILGQKVEFLVSFYNNEISEKSEIFDDQFSVERPDGSNFTLKIRSTKLEDSAMYFCASSDTGELFFGEGSRLTVL.

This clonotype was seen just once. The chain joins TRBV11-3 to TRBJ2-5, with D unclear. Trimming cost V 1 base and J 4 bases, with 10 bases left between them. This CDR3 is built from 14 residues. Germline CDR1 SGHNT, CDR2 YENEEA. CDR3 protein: CASSLVATAETQYF. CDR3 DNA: TGTGCCAGCAGCTTAGTCGCCACCGCAGAGACCCAGTACTTC.

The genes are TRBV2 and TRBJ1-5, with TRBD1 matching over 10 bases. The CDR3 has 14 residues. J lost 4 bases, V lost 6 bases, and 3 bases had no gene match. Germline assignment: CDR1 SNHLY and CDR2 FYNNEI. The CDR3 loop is CASRGQGWNQPQHF. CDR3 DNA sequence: TGTGCCAGCAGGGGACAGGGGTGGAATCAGCCCCAGCATTTT.

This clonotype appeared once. DNA for the CDR3: TGTGCCAGCTCAGAGGGACACGAGCGTGATCAGCCCCAGCATTTT. Translating gives CASSEGHERDQPQHF. V usage is TRBV18 and J usage is TRBJ1-5; tentatively, D is TRBD1 (6 bases). The CDR3 length is 15 residues. V lost 5 bases to trimming and J lost 5 bases, with 16 bases between them. From germline, CDR1 is KGHSH and CDR2 LQKENI. Supplemented by reference TRBV18 and TRBJ1-5, the full variable domain reads NAGVMQNPRHLVRRRGQEARLRCSPMKGHSHVYWYRQLPEEGLKFMVYLQKENIIDESGMPKERFSAEFPKEGPSILRIQQVVRGDSAAYFCASSEGHERDQPQHFGDGTRLSIL.

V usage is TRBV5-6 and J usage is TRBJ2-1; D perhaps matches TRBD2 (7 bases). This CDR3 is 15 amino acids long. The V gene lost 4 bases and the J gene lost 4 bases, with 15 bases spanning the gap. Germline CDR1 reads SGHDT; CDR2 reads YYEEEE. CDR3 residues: CASSPGGQQYNEQFF. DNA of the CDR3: TGTGCCAGCAGCCCCGGGGGGCAACAATACAATGAGCAGTTCTTC.

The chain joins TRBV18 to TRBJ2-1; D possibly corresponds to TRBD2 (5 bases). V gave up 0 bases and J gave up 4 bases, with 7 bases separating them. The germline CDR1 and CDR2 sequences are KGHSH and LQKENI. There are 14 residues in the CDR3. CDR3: CASSPPAEYNEQFF. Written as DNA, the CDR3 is TGTGCCAGCTCACCACCAGCGGAATACAATGAGCAGTTCTTC.

CDR3 nucleotides: TGCGCCAGCAGTTCGGGACAAGGTGCCACCGCGAACACCGGGGAGCTGTTTTTT. This translates into CASSSGQGATANTGELFF. This chain connects TRBV5-1 to TRBJ2-2; tentatively, D is TRBD1 (6 bases). Germline loops: CDR1 SGHRS, CDR2 YFSETQ. The CDR3 sequence is 18 residues long. V gave up 5 bases and J gave up 0 bases, with 20 bases separating them.

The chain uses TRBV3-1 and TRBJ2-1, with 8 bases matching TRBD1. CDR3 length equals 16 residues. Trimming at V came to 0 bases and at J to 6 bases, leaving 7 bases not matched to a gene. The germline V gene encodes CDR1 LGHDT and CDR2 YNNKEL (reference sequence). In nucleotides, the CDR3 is TGTGCCAGCAGCCAAGATTGGACAGGGCTTATCAATGAGCAGTTCTTC. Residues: CASSQDWTGLINEQFF.

CDR3 DNA: TGTGCCAGCAGCTTAGACCAGGGTGAGGTCGGGGAGCTGTTTTTT. As protein: CASSLDQGEVGELFF. This chain connects TRBV7-6 to TRBJ2-2, with a weak D call TRBD1 (5 bases). CDR3 length: 15 residues. Germline V gives CDR1 SGHVS, CDR2 FNYEAQ. Trimming took off 1 base at V and 7 bases at J, with 13 bases between the two ends.

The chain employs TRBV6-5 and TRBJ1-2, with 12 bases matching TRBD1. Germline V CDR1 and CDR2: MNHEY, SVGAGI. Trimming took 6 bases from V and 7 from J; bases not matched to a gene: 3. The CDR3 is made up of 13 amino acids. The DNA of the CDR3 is TGTGCCAGCAGCCCGGGACAGGGGGCTGGCTACACCTTC. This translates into CASSPGQGAGYTF.

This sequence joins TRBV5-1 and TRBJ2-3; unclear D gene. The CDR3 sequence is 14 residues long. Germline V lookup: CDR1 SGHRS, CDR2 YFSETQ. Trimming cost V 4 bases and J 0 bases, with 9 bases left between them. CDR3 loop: CASSTSSSTDTQYF. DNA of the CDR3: TGCGCCAGCAGCACTTCTTCTAGCACAGATACGCAGTATTTT.

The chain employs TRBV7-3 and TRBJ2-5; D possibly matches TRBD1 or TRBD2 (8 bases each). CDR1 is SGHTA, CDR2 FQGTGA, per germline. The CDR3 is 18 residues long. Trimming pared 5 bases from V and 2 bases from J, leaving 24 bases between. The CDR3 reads CASSPQGAGVAGQETQYF. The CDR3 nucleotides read TGTGCCAGCAGCCCTCAGGGGGCCGGGGTAGCGGGGCAAGAGACCCAGTACTTC.

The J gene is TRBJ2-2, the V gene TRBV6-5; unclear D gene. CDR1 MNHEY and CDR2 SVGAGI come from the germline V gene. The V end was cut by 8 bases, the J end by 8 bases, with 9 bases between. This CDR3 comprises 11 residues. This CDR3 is CASGPGGELFF. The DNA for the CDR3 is TGTGCCAGCGGACCCGGGGGGGAGCTGTTTTTT.

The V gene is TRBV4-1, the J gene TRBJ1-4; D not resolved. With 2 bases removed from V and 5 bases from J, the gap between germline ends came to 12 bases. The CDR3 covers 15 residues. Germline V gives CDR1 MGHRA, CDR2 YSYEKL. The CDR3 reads CASSQIGTKNEKLFF. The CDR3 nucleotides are TGCGCCAGCAGCCAAATTGGCACAAAAAATGAAAAACTGTTTTTT.